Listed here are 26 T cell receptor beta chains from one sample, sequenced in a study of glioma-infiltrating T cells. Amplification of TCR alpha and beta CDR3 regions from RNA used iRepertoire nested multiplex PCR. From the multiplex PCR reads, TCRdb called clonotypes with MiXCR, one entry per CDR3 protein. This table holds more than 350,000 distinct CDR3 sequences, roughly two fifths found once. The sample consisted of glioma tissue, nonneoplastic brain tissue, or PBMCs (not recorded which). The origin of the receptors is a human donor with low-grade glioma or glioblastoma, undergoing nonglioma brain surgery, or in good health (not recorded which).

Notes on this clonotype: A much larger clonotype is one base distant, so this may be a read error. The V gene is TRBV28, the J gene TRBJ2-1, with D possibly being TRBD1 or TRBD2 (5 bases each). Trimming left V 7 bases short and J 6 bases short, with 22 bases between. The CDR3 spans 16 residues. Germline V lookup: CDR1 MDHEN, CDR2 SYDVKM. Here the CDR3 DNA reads TGTGCCAGCAACACCCGCGGGCAGGGTACGGTCAATGAGCAGTTCTTC. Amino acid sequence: CASNTRGQGTVNEQFF.

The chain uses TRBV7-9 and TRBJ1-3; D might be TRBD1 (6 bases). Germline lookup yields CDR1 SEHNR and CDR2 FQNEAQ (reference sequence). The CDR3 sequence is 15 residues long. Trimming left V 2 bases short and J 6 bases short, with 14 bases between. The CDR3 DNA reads TGTGCCAGCAGCTTAACCGGGGACATCGAAAACACCATATATTTT. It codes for CASSLTGDIENTIYF.

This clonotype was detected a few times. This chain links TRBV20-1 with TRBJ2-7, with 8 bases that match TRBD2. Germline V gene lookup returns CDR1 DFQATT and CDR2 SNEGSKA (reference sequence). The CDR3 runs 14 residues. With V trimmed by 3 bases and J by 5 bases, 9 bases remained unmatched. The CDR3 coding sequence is TGCAGTGCTAGTTCCGGGAGGGAACTGGACGAGCAGTACTTC. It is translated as CSASSGRELDEQYF.

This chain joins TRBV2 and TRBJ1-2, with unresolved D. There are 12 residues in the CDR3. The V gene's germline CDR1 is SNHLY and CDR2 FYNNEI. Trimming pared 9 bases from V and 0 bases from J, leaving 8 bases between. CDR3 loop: CASIWANYGYTF. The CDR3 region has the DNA TGTGCCAGTATATGGGCTAACTATGGCTACACCTTC. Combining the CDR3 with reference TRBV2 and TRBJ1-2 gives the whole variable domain EPEVTQTPSHQVTQMGQEVILRCVPISNHLYFYWYRQILGQKVEFLVSFYNNEISEKSEIFDDQFSVERPDGSNFTLKIRSTKLEDSAMYFCASIWANYGYTFGSGTRLTVV.

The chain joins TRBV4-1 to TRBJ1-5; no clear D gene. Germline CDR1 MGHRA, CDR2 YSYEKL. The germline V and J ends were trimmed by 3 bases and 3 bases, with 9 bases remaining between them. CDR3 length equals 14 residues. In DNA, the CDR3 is TGCGCCAGCAGCCATACGTGGGCCAATCAGCCCCAGCATTTT. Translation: CASSHTWANQPQHF.

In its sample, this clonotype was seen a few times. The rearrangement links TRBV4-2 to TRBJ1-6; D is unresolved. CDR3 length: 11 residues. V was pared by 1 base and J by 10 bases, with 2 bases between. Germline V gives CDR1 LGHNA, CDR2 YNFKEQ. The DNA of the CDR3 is TGTGCCAGCAGCCAAGCGTCACCCCTCCACTTT. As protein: CASSQASPLHF.

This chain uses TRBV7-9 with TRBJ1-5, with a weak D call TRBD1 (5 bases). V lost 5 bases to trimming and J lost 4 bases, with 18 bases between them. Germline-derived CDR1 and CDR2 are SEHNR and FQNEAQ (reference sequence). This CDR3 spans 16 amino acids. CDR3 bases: TGTGCCAGCAGCCCAGGAGGCGGGGGAATTAATCAGCCCCAGCATTTT. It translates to CASSPGGGGINQPQHF. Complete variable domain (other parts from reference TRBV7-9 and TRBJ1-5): DTGVSQNPRHKITKRGQNVTFRCDPISEHNRLYWYRQTLGQGPEFLTYFQNEAQLEKSRLLSDRFSAERPKGSFSTLEIQRTEQGDSAMYLCASSPGGGGINQPQHFGDGTRLSIL.

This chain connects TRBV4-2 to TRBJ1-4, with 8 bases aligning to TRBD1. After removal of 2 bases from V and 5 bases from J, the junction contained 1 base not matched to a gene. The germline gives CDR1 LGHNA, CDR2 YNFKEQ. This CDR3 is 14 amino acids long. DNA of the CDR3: TGTGCCAGCAGCCAACAGGGGGCGAATGAAAAACTGTTTTTT. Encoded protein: CASSQQGANEKLFF.

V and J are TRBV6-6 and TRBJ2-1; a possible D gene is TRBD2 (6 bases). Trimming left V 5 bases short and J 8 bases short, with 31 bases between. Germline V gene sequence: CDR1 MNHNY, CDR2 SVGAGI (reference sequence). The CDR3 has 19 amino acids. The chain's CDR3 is CASSDPKIRAGWGADEQFF. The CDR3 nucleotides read TGTGCCAGCAGTGACCCGAAGATTCGGGCGGGATGGGGTGCCGATGAGCAGTTCTTC.

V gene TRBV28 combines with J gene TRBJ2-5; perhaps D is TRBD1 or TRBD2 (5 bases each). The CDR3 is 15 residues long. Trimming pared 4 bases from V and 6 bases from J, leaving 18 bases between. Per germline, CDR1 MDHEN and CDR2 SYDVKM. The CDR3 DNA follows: TGTGCCAGCAGTTCCCCGGGGCGGATTCAAAAGACCCAGTACTTC. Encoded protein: CASSSPGRIQKTQYF. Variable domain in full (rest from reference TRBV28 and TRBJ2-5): DVKVTQSSRYLVKRTGEKVFLECVQDMDHENMFWYRQDPGLGLRLIYFSYDVKMKEKGDIPEGYSVSREKKERFSLILESASTNQTSMYLCASSSPGRIQKTQYFGPGTRLLVL.

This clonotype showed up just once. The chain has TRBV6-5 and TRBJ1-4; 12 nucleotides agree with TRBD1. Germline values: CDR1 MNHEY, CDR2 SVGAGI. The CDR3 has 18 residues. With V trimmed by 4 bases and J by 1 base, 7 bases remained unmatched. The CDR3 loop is CASSSKGTGGRTNEKLFF. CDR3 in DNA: TGTGCCAGCAGTTCCAAAGGGACAGGGGGCCGAACTAATGAAAAACTGTTTTTT.

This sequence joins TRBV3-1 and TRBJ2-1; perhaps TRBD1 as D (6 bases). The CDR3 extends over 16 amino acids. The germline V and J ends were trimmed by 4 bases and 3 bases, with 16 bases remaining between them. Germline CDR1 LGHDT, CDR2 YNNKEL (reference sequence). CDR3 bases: TGTGCCAGCAGCCGGTCAGGGGATTTGGGCTACAATGAGCAGTTCTTC. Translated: CASSRSGDLGYNEQFF.

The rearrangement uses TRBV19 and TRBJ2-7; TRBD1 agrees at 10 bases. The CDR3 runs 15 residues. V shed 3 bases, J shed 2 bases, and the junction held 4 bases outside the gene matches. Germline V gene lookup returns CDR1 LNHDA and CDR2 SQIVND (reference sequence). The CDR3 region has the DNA TGTGCCAGTAGTATCGGACAGGGGGGAACCTACGAGCAGTACTTC. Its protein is CASSIGQGGTYEQYF.

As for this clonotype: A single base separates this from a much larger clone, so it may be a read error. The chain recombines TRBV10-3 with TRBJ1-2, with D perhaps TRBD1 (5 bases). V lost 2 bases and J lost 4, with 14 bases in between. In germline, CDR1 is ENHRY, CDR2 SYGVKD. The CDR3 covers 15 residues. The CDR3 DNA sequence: TGTGCCATCAGTGAGCCAGCAGGGATAGCCTATGGCTACACCTTC. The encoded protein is CAISEPAGIAYGYTF.

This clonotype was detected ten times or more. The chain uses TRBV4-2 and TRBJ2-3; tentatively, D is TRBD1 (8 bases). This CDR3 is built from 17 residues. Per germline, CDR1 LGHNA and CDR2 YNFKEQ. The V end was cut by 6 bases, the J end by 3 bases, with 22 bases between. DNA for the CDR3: TGTGCCAGCAGTCTTCGGACAGGGAGGGTTCGGACAGATACGCAGTATTTT. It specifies CASSLRTGRVRTDTQYF.

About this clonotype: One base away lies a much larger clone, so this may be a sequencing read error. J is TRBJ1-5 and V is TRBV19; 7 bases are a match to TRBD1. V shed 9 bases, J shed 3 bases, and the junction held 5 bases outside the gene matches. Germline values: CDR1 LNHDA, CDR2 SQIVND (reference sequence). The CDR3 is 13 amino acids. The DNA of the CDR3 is TGTGCCAGCAGAGACAGGGCCAATCAGCCCCAGCATTTT. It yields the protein CASRDRANQPQHF.

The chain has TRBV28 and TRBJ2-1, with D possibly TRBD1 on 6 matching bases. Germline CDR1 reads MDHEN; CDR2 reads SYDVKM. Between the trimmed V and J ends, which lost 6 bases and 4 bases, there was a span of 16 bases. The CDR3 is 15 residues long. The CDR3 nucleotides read TGTGCCAGCAGCCCTCTACGGGACACTTACAATGAGCAGTTCTTC. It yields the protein CASSPLRDTYNEQFF.

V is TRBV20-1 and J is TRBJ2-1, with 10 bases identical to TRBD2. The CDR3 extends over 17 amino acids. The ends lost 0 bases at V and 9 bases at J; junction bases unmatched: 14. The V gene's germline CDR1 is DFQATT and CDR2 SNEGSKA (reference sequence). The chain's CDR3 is CSARDRTSGGGSGEQFF. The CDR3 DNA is TGCAGTGCTAGAGATCGGACTAGCGGCGGCGGCAGTGGTGAGCAGTTCTTC.

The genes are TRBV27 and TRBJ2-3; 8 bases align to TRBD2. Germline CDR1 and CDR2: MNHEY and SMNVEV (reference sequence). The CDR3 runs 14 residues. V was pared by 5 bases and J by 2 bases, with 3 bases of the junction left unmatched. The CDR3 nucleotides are TGTGCCAGCAGTGGACTAGCTACCACAGATACGCAGTATTTT. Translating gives CASSGLATTDTQYF.

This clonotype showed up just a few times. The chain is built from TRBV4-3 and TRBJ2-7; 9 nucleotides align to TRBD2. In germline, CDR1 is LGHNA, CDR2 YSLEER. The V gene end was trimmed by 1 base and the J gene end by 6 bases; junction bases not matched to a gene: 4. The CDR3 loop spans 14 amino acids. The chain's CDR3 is CASSQVVSGSEQYF. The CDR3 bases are TGCGCCAGCAGCCAAGTCGTTAGCGGGAGCGAGCAGTACTTC.

CDR3: CASNALRRGTGDYEQYF. CDR3 nucleotides: TGTGCCAGCAATGCCCTTAGGCGCGGGACAGGTGACTACGAGCAGTACTTC. The chain links TRBV24-1 to TRBJ2-7; 8 bases fit TRBD1. From germline, CDR1 is KGHDR and CDR2 SFDVKD. This CDR3 comprises 17 residues. Unmatched junction bases numbered 20, after V lost 11 bases and J lost 3 bases.

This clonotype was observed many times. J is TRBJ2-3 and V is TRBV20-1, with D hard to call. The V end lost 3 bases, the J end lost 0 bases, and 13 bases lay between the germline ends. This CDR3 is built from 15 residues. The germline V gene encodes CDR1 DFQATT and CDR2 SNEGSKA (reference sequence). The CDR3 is CSASVGYMSTDTQYF. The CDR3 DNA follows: TGCAGTGCTAGTGTGGGGTACATGAGCACAGATACGCAGTATTTT.

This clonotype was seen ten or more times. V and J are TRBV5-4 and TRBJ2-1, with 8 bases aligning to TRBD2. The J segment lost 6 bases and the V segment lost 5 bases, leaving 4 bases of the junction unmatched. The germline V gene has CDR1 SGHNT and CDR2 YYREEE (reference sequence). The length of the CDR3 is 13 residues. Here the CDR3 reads CASRGSGANEQFF. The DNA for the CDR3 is TGTGCCAGCAGAGGTAGCGGGGCCAATGAGCAGTTCTTC.

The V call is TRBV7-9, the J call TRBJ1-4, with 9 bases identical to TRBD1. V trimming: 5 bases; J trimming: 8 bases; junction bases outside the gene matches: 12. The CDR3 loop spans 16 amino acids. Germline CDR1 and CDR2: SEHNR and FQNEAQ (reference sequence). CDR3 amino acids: CASSPRRDRVLEKLFF. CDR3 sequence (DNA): TGTGCCAGCAGCCCGAGACGGGACAGGGTATTAGAAAAACTGTTTTTT.

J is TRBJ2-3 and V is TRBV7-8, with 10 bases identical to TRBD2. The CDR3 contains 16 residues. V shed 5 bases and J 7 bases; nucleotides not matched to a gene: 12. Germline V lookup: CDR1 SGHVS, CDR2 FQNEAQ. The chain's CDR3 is CASSPRLAGDKNTQYF. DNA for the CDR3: TGTGCCAGCAGCCCTCGGCTAGCGGGAGATAAAAATACGCAGTATTTT.

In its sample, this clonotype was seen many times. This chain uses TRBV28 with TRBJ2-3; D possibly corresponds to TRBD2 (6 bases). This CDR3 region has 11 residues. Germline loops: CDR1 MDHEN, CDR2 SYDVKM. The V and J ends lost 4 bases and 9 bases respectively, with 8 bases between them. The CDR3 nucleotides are TGTGCCAGCAGTTCGACTAGGACGCAGTATTTT. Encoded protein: CASSSTRTQYF.